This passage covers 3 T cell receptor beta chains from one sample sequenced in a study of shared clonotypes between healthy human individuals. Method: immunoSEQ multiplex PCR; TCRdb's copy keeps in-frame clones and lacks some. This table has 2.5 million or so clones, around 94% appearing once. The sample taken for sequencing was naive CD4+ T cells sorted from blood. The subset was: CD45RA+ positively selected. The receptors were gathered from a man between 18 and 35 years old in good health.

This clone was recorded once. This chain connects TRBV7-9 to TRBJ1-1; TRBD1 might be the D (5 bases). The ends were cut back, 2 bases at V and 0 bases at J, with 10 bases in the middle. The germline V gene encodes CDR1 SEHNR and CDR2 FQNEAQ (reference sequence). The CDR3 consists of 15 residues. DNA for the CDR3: TGTGCCAGCAGCTTACCCGGGACCATGAACACTGAAGCTTTCTTT. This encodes CASSLPGTMNTEAFF.

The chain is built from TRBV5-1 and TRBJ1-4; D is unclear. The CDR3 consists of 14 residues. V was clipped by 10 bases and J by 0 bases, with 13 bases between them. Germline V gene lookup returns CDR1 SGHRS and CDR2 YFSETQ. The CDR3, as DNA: TGCGCCGCCGAGGTCGCAACAACTAATGAAAAACTGTTTTTT. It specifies CAAEVATTNEKLFF.

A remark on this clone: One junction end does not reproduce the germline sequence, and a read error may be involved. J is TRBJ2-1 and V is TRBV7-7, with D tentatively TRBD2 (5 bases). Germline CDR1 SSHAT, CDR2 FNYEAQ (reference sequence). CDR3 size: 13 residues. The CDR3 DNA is TGTGCTAGCAGCCGACTAATGAGCAATGAGCAGTTCTTC. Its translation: CASSRLMSNEQFF.